These 29 T cell receptor beta chains were sequenced from one sample in a study of a mutant IDH1 vaccine in newly diagnosed glioma. Method: immunoSEQ multiplex PCR; TCRdb's copy keeps in-frame clones and lacks some. The sample has 98,000 or so clones, roughly 90% seen once; the top ten hold around 0.6%. Documented time point: baseline, week 1 (first vaccination visit). Specified treatment: pre-vaccination baseline after standard-of-care therapy. The starting material was PBMCs, obtained from a glioma patient treated with radiotherapy, temozolomide or both. The receptors shown here come from a woman in her 50s with glioma.

A single count supports this clone. Distinct nucleotide sequences in the sample also encode this CDR3. The rearrangement links TRBV6-5 to TRBJ2-7; D is unclear. Germline CDR1 and CDR2: MNHEY and SVGAGI. V lost 6 bases and J 3 bases, leaving 6 bases between the germline ends. CDR3 length: 11 residues. Written as DNA, the CDR3 is TGTGCCAGCAGATCCAGCTACGAGCAGTACTTC. Protein: CASRSSYEQYF.

V and J are TRBV6-5 and TRBJ1-5, with 7 bases fitting TRBD1. Germline assignment: CDR1 MNHEY and CDR2 SVGAGI. The V and J ends lost 5 bases and 2 bases, in that order; junction bases with no gene match: 6. The CDR3 covers 15 residues. CDR3 DNA sequence: TGTGCCAGCAGTCGACAGGGTGTGGGCAATCAGCCCCAGCATTTT. It encodes CASSRQGVGNQPQHF.

This sequence joins TRBV28 and TRBJ1-2; TRBD1 aligns across 8 bases. CDR1 is MDHEN and CDR2 is SYDVKM in the germline V gene. Trimming took 5 bases from V and 8 from J; bases not matched to a gene: 10. The CDR3 consists of 14 residues. Written as DNA, the CDR3 is TGTGCCAGCAGTCCCGGACAGGGCGACCAAGGCTACACCTTC. Its translation: CASSPGQGDQGYTF.

The chain employs TRBV28 and TRBJ2-3; no clear D gene. V lost 7 bases and J lost 0, with 5 bases in between. CDR1 MDHEN and CDR2 SYDVKM come from the germline V gene. This CDR3 region has 12 residues. CDR3 region: CASNPSTDTQYF. CDR3 DNA sequence: TGTGCCAGCAACCCAAGCACAGATACGCAGTATTTT.

The V and J genes are TRBV18 and TRBJ1-2; no definite D call. This CDR3 contains 13 residues. CDR1 KGHSH and CDR2 LQKENI come from the germline V gene. With 8 bases removed from V and 2 bases from J, the gap between germline ends came to 12 bases. The CDR3 is CASALSMNYGYTF. DNA for the CDR3: TGTGCCAGCGCCTTGTCGATGAACTATGGCTACACCTTC.

The chain employs TRBV30 and TRBJ1-1; D gene ambiguous. Trimming removed 0 bases from V and 5 bases from J, with 7 bases in between. The length of the CDR3 is 12 residues. Germline CDR1 reads GTSNPN; CDR2 reads SVGIG (reference sequence). CDR3 DNA: TGTGCCTGGAGTGTACGGGTTACTGAAGCTTTCTTT. It codes for CAWSVRVTEAFF.

The chain combines TRBV19 with TRBJ1-2; possible D gene TRBD1, 5 bases. Trimming stripped 1 base from V and 8 bases from J, with 14 bases between. CDR1 and CDR2 from the germline V gene are LNHDA and SQIVND (reference sequence). The CDR3 spans 14 residues. The CDR3, as DNA: TGTGCCAGTAGTATAGCAGCAGGGAGCTACGGCTACACCTTC. It codes for CASSIAAGSYGYTF.

This sequence joins TRBV7-6 and TRBJ1-1, with a tentative D call TRBD1 (5 bases). Germline V gene lookup returns CDR1 SGHVS and CDR2 FNYEAQ. The CDR3 spans 14 residues. Deletions cut 1 base from V and 2 bases from J, with 8 bases between. The DNA of the CDR3 is TGTGCCAGCAGCTTAGGGGGACTAAACACTGAAGCTTTCTTT. Its protein product is CASSLGGLNTEAFF.

Comments on this clone: An end of the junction differs from the germline gene, which may be a read error. The chain is built from TRBV6-6 and TRBJ1-5, with TRBD1 identical over 7 bases. This CDR3 is built from 13 residues. Germline V gives CDR1 MNHNY, CDR2 SVGAGI (reference sequence). The CDR3 DNA is TGTGCCTGCAGAGGGGGCGGGGGTCAGCCCCAGCATTTT. It encodes CACRGGGGQPQHF.

The chain has TRBV28 and TRBJ2-7; D ambiguous. CDR1 is MDHEN and CDR2 is SYDVKM in the germline V gene. Trimming took 4 bases from V and 2 from J, leaving 12 bases between them. The CDR3 runs 14 residues. CDR3 DNA: TGTGCCAGCAGTTCCCCAGCAGGAACCTACGAGCAGTACTTC. The encoded protein is CASSSPAGTYEQYF.

The rearrangement uses TRBV25-1 and TRBJ2-5; weak D call: TRBD2 (5 bases). The ends were cut back, 1 base at V and 5 bases at J, with 11 bases in the middle. The CDR3 length is 14 residues. Germline-derived CDR1 and CDR2 are MGHDK and SYGVNS. CDR3 loop: CASSEWRGSETQYF. The CDR3 DNA reads as TGTGCCAGCAGTGAATGGAGAGGGAGCGAGACCCAGTACTTC.

The genes are TRBV6-5 and TRBJ2-7, with 7 nucleotides matching TRBD1. With V trimmed by 2 bases and J by 3 bases, 4 bases remained unmatched. CDR1 MNHEY and CDR2 SVGAGI come from the germline V gene. CDR3 size: 14 residues. CDR3 sequence: CASSYQGEGYEQYF. CDR3 sequence (DNA): TGTGCCAGCAGTTACCAGGGGGAAGGCTACGAGCAGTACTTC.

V and J are TRBV11-2 and TRBJ1-2; 7 nucleotides match TRBD1. Trimming cost V 4 bases and J 14 bases; bases outside gene matches: 7. The CDR3 loop spans 11 amino acids. Germline V gene sequence: CDR1 SGHAT, CDR2 FQNNGV. The CDR3 loop reads CASSYRGAKTF. The DNA of the CDR3 is TGTGCCAGCAGCTACAGGGGCGCGAAGACCTTC.

This chain uses TRBV7-8 with TRBJ2-2; 10 nucleotides match TRBD2. The ends lost 5 bases at V and 1 base at J; junction bases unmatched: 7. CDR1 is SGHVS, CDR2 FQNEAQ, per germline. This CDR3 spans 17 amino acids. As DNA, the CDR3 is TGTGCCAGCAGCCACGGGACTAGCGTAGGGAACACCGGGGAGCTGTTTTTT. Translated: CASSHGTSVGNTGELFF.

V gene TRBV9 combines with J gene TRBJ2-5; D may correspond to TRBD1 or TRBD2 (5 bases each). The CDR3 has 16 amino acids. Germline V gives CDR1 SGDLS, CDR2 YYNGEE. V was clipped by 3 bases and J by 4 bases, with 19 bases between them. As DNA, the CDR3 is TGTGCCAGCAGCGACGGGACGGAAATTTGGGGAGAGACCCAGTACTTC. Translated, it gives CASSDGTEIWGETQYF.

The sample holds one count of this clone. This sequence joins TRBV6-1 and TRBJ2-7; 11 bases fit TRBD1. CDR3 length equals 14 residues. J gave up 5 bases and V 4 bases, and 4 bases lay outside the gene matches. Germline-derived CDR1 and CDR2 are MNHNS and SASEGT. The CDR3 nucleotides read TGTGCCAGCAGTGGCGGACAGGGGGCGGACGAGCAGTACTTC. The encoded protein is CASSGGQGADEQYF.

The genes are TRBV5-1 and TRBJ1-1, with a weak D call TRBD1 (6 bases). Germline V gene lookup returns CDR1 SGHRS and CDR2 YFSETQ. The CDR3 length is 15 residues. V was cut by 5 bases and J by 2 bases, with 16 bases left in between. CDR3 residues: CASRRDTSFNTEAFF. As DNA, the CDR3 is TGCGCCAGCAGAAGGGACACTTCTTTTAACACTGAAGCTTTCTTT.

The chain carries TRBV7-9 and TRBJ1-2; D possibly corresponds to TRBD1 (6 bases). Between the trimmed V and J ends, which lost 5 bases and 7 bases, there was a span of 20 bases. This CDR3 is 15 amino acids long. Germline V gene sequence: CDR1 SEHNR, CDR2 FQNEAQ (reference sequence). In nucleotides, the CDR3 is TGTGCCAGCAGCGCCCCGCCAGGGGCGCAGAGTGGCTACACCTTC. Translation gives CASSAPPGAQSGYTF.

This sequence joins TRBV27 and TRBJ2-1; D unclear. CDR3 length equals 12 residues. The ends were cut back, 7 bases at V and 2 bases at J, with 6 bases in the middle. Per germline, CDR1 MNHEY and CDR2 SMNVEV (reference sequence). CDR3 loop: CASNDPYNEQFF. CDR3 nucleotides: TGTGCCAGCAATGACCCCTACAATGAGCAGTTCTTC.

This clone was seen just once. The V and J genes are TRBV6-6 and TRBJ2-7; perhaps D is TRBD1 or TRBD2 (5 bases each). The CDR3 sequence is 13 residues long. V was trimmed by 5 bases and J by 3 bases, leaving 11 bases between them. Germline-derived CDR1 and CDR2 are MNHNY and SVGAGI (reference sequence). For the CDR3, the DNA is TGTGCCAGCAGTCACAGGAGGATCTACGAGCAGTACTTC. Amino acid sequence: CASSHRRIYEQYF.

The genes are TRBV5-8 and TRBJ2-7, with 7 bases lining up with TRBD1. Germline values: CDR1 SGHTS, CDR2 YDEGEE. J was trimmed by 1 base and V by 2 bases; bases with no gene match: 3. The CDR3 spans 14 residues. The CDR3, as DNA: TGTGCCAGCAGCTTTGGGGGACAGTCCTACGAGCAGTACTTC. It is translated as CASSFGGQSYEQYF.

The chain recombines TRBV30 with TRBJ2-7; unclear D gene. The germline V gene has CDR1 GTSNPN and CDR2 SVGIG (reference sequence). V lost 1 base, J lost 6 bases, and 13 bases lay in between. CDR3 length equals 13 residues. CDR3 coding DNA: TGTGCCTGGAGTGAGGGCCGACCCGGCGAGCAGTACTTC. It codes for CAWSEGRPGEQYF.

This clone was found a few times. The chain links TRBV10-3 to TRBJ2-3; D unresolved. The V gene's germline CDR1 is ENHRY and CDR2 SYGVKD. V was pared by 7 bases and J by 2 bases, with 13 bases between. The CDR3 contains 14 residues. The CDR3 loop reads CAIKGLGSTDTQYF. The CDR3 DNA sequence: TGTGCCATCAAAGGGCTGGGCTCCACAGATACGCAGTATTTT.

The chain recombines TRBV30 with TRBJ1-5, with no clear D. V lost 0 bases to trimming and J lost 1 base, with 10 bases between them. The length of the CDR3 is 15 residues. CDR1 is GTSNPN, CDR2 SVGIG, per germline (reference sequence). The CDR3 region is CAWSVGTMSNQPQHF. CDR3 coding DNA: TGTGCCTGGAGTGTGGGTACAATGAGCAATCAGCCCCAGCATTTT.

V and J are TRBV5-4 and TRBJ1-2, with D uncertain. Germline-derived CDR1 and CDR2 are SGHNT and YYREEE (reference sequence). V lost 5 bases, J lost 1 base, and 12 bases lay in between. CDR3 length: 14 amino acids. Here the CDR3 DNA reads TGTGCCAGCAGTCGCGACGGACTTAACTATGGCTACACCTTC. Its translation is CASSRDGLNYGYTF.

The chain couples TRBV18 to TRBJ2-3; 9 bases fit TRBD2. V trimming: 0 bases; J trimming: 3 bases; junction bases outside the gene matches: 10. Germline CDR1 reads KGHSH; CDR2 reads LQKENI. The CDR3 is 18 residues long. The CDR3 here is CASSPPSSGNKHTDTQYF. The CDR3 DNA sequence: TGTGCCAGCTCACCACCTTCTAGCGGGAATAAACATACAGATACGCAGTATTTT.

The V and J genes are TRBV7-4 and TRBJ1-2, with D possibly matching TRBD1 (6 bases). The CDR3 has 19 amino acids. V lost 1 base to trimming and J lost 4 bases, with 25 bases between them. Looked up from germline, CDR1 is SGHVT and CDR2 is SQSDAQ. CDR3 coding DNA: TGTGCCAGCAGCTTAGTCTGTTATTGGGCGAAAAGGGGGACCTATGGCTACACCTTC. Translated: CASSLVCYWAKRGTYGYTF.

This clone appeared a single time. J is TRBJ2-7 and V is TRBV9; 7 nucleotides align to TRBD1. This CDR3 is built from 14 residues. Trimming took 4 bases from V and 3 from J; bases not matched to a gene: 7. Germline loops: CDR1 SGDLS, CDR2 YYNGEE. CDR3 sequence reads: CASSISDRHYEQYF. Here the CDR3 DNA reads TGTGCCAGCAGCATTTCGGACAGGCACTACGAGCAGTACTTC. Complete variable domain (other parts from reference TRBV9 and TRBJ2-7): DSGVTQTPKHLITATGQRVTLRCSPRSGDLSVYWYQQSLDQGLQFLIQYYNGEERAKGNILERFSAQQFPDLHSELNLSSLELGDSALYFCASSISDRHYEQYFGPGTRLTVT.

The V gene is TRBV5-1, the J gene TRBJ1-2, with 8 bases lining up with TRBD1. After removal of 4 bases from V and 8 bases from J, the junction contained 4 bases not matched to a gene. Germline V gene lookup returns CDR1 SGHRS and CDR2 YFSETQ. The CDR3 has 12 residues. CDR3 region: CASSTTGVGYTF. The CDR3 coding sequence is TGCGCCAGCAGCACGACAGGGGTAGGCTACACCTTC.